The next 9 T cell receptor beta chains were all read from a single sample in a study of beta chain features in type 1 diabetes. cDNA synthesis used the whole RNA isolate, giving expressed TCRB sequences. Sequencing used immunoSEQ multiplex PCR; TCRdb keeps in-frame clones, though not all of them. Among about 470,000 clones, 25% to 35% were seen once, and the ten largest hold 0.065%. The sequenced material came from naive CD4+ T cells from blood. The origin of the receptors is a man younger than 35 in good health.

This clone appeared a few times. The rearrangement links TRBV9 to TRBJ2-5; 11 positions agree with TRBD2. Trimming took 2 bases from V and 0 from J; bases not matched to a gene: 3. The germline CDR1 and CDR2 sequences are SGDLS and YYNGEE. This CDR3 has 16 amino acids. The CDR3 DNA follows: TGTGCCAGCAGCGTCGGACTAGCGGGTAACCAAGAGACCCAGTACTTC. Its protein is CASSVGLAGNQETQYF. The complete variable domain, with remaining parts taken from reference TRBV9 and TRBJ2-5, reads DSGVTQTPKHLITATGQRVTLRCSPRSGDLSVYWYQQSLDQGLQFLIQYYNGEERAKGNILERFSAQQFPDLHSELNLSSLELGDSALYFCASSVGLAGNQETQYFGPGTRLLVL.

The J gene is TRBJ2-1, the V gene TRBV10-3; a possible D gene is TRBD1 (5 bases). The CDR3 has 12 amino acids. Trimming pared 5 bases from V and 9 bases from J, leaving 11 bases between. The germline CDR1 and CDR2 sequences are ENHRY and SYGVKD. The CDR3 sequence: CAISPSRGEQFF. CDR3 DNA: TGTGCCATCAGTCCCTCAAGGGGTGAGCAGTTCTTC.

J is TRBJ2-2 and V is TRBV11-2, with D unresolved. V shed 4 bases and J shed 10 bases, with 16 bases lying between them. The CDR3 is made up of 14 amino acids. CDR1 is SGHAT and CDR2 is FQNNGV in the germline V gene. For the CDR3, the DNA is TGTGCCAGCAGCTCCGATATAAGTAGAGCGGAGCTGTTTTTT. This codes for CASSSDISRAELFF.

This clone has only a few counts. V usage is TRBV11-2 and J usage is TRBJ2-3, with no clear D. Trimming stripped 5 bases from V and 1 base from J, with 10 bases between. The CDR3 runs to 14 residues. The germline CDR1 and CDR2 sequences are SGHAT and FQNNGV. The CDR3 sequence: CASSPFLGTDTQYF. CDR3 nucleotides: TGTGCCAGCAGCCCATTCCTCGGCACAGATACGCAGTATTTT.

This clone was counted a few times. The rearrangement links TRBV30 to TRBJ1-1; D gene unclear. The V end lost 0 bases, the J end lost 3 bases, and 11 bases lay between the germline ends. This CDR3 contains 14 residues. Germline V lookup: CDR1 GTSNPN, CDR2 SVGIG (reference sequence). Here the CDR3 reads CAWSVRQIDTEAFF. CDR3 nucleotides: TGTGCCTGGAGTGTACGTCAGATCGACACTGAAGCTTTCTTT.

This clone showed up just a few times. The V and J genes are TRBV27 and TRBJ1-1; 8 bases match TRBD1. Unmatched junction bases numbered 7, after V lost 5 bases and J lost 11 bases. This CDR3 spans 12 amino acids. Germline V gene sequence: CDR1 MNHEY, CDR2 SMNVEV (reference sequence). The CDR3 DNA reads as TGTGCCAGCAGTCCCGGACAGGGATGGGCTTTCTTT. The encoded protein is CASSPGQGWAFF.

The genes are TRBV5-1 and TRBJ2-3; a possible D gene is TRBD1 (6 bases). V was shortened by 7 bases and J by 5 bases, with 14 bases between the two germline ends. Germline CDR1 and CDR2: SGHRS and YFSETQ. CDR3 size: 13 residues. CDR3 coding DNA: TGCGCCAGCTCACTGGGGGCGGGAGATACGCAGTATTTT. It is translated as CASSLGAGDTQYF.

This clone turned up a few times. This rearrangement joins TRBV9 to TRBJ2-3; unclear D gene. V was clipped by 0 bases and J by 3 bases, with 11 bases between them. The germline V gene encodes CDR1 SGDLS and CDR2 YYNGEE. The length of the CDR3 is 15 residues. The CDR3 sequence: CASSVAGLGTDTQYF. CDR3 nucleotides: TGTGCCAGCAGCGTAGCGGGCTTGGGGACAGATACGCAGTATTTT.

The CDR3 DNA is TGCGCCAGCAGCCAAGACCCAGGGCAGGGTACTGAAGCTTTCTTT. It translates to CASSQDPGQGTEAFF. The chain is built from TRBV4-3 and TRBJ1-1; TRBD1 might be the D (5 bases). The CDR3 spans 15 residues. V shed 0 bases and J shed 5 bases, with 13 bases lying between them. Germline CDR1 is LGHNA and CDR2 is YSLEER.